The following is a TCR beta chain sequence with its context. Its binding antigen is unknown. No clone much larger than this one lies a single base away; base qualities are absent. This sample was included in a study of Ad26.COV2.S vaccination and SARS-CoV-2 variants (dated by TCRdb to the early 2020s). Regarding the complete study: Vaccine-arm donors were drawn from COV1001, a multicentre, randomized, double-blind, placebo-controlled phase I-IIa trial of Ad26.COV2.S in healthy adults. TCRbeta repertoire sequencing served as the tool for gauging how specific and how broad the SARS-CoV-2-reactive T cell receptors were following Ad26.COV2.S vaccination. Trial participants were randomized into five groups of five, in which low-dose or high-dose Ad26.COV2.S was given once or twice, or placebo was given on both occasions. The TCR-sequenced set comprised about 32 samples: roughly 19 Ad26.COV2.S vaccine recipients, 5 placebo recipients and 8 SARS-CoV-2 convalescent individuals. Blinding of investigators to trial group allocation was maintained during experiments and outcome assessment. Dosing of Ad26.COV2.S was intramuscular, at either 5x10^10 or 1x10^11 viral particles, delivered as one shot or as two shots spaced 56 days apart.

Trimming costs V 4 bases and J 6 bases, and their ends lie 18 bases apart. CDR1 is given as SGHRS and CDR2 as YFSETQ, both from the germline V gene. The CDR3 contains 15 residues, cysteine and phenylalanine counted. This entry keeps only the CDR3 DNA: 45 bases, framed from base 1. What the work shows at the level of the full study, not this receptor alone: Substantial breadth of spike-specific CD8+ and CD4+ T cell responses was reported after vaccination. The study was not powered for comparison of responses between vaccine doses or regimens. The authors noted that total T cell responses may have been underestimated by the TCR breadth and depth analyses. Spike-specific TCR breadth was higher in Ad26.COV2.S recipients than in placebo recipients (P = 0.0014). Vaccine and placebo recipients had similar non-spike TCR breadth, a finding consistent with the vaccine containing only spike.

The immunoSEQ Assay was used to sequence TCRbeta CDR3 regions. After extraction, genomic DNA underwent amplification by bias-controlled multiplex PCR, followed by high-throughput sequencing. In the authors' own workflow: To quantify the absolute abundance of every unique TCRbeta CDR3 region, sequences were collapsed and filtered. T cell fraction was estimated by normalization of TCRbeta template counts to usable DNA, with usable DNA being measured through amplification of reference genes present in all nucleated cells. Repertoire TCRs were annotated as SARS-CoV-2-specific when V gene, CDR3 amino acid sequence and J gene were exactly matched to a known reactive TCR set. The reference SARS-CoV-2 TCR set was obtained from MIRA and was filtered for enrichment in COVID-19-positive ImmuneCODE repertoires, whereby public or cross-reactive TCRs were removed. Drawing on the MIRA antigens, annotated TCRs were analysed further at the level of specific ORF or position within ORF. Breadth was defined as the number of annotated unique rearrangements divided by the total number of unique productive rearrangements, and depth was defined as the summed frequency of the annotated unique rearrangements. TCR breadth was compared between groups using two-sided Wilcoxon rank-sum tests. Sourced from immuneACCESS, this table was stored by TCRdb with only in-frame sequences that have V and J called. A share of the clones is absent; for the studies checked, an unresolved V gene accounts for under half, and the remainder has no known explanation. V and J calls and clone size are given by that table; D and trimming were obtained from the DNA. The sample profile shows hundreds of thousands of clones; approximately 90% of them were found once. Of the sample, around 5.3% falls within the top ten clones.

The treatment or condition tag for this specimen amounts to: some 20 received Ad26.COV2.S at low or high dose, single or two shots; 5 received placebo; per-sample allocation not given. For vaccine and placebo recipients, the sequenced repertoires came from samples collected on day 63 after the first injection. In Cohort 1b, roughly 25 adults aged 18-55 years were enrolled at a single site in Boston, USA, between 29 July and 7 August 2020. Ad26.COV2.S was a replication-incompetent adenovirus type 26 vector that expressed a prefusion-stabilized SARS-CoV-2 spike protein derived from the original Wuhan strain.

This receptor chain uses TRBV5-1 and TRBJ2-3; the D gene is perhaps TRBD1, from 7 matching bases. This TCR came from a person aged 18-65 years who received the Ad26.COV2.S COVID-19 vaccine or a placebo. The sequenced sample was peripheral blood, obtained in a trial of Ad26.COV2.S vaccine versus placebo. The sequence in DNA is TGCGCCAGCAGCCGGGACAGACCAGGGAGGGATACGCAGTATTTT. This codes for CASSRDRPGRDTQYF.